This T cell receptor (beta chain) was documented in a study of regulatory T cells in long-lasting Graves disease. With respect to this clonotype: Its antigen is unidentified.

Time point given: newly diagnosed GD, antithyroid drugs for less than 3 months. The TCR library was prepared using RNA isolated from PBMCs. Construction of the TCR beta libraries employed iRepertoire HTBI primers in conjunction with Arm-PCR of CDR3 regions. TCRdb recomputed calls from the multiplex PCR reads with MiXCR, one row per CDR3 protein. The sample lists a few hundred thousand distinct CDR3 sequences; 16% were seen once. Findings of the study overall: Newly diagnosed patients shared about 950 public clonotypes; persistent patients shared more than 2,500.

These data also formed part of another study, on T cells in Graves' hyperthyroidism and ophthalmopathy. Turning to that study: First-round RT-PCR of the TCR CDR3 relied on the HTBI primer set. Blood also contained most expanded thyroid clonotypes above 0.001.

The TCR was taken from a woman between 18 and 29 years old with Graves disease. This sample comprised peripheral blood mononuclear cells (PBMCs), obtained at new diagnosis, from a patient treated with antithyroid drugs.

CDR3 residues: CASSHSIPGTGRNEKLFF. As DNA, the CDR3 is TGCGCCAGCAGCCACTCAATCCCGGGGACGGGTCGTAATGAAAAACTGTTTTTT. This chain uses TRBV4-3 with TRBJ1-4, with D perhaps TRBD1 (5 bases). Germline V gene lookup returns CDR1 LGHNA and CDR2 YSLEER. This CDR3 is 18 amino acids long. Trimming shortened V by 3 bases and J by 4 bases, and 21 bases separated the two germline ends.